This is a list of T cell receptor beta chains from one sample in a study of blood T cell repertoires in COVID-19. The method was immunoSEQ multiplex PCR; TCRdb's version includes in-frame clones alone and lacks a portion of them. The sample has about 130,000 clones; 65% to 85% are singletons. Sequencing was performed on peripheral blood. The receptors originated from a man aged 65-85 years with acute or convalescent COVID-19. CDR3s include the opening cysteine and the closing phenylalanine or tryptophan. D genes are given only for firm matches. A row's size may be missing; if present it is once, few, many or a size class.

>-|-|TRBJ1-1|TRBV4-1
CASSQDGGANTEAFF
TGCGCCAGCAGCCAAGACGGCGGGGCGAACACTGAAGCTTTCTTT
>-|-|TRBJ1-2|TRBV5-1
CASSLGGARDGYTF
TGCGCCAGCAGCTTAGGGGGGGCCCGAGATGGCTACACCTTC
>-|TRBD1|TRBJ1-2|TRBV7-8
CASSPQGQGYGYTF
TGTGCCAGCAGCCCACAGGGACAGGGATATGGCTACACCTTC
>once|TRBD1|TRBJ2-2|TRBV14
CASSQGTAGELFF
TGTGCCAGCAGCCAGGGGACAGCCGGGGAGCTGTTTTTT
>-|TRBD1|TRBJ1-1|TRBV28
CASSLGPGQGFVAFF
TGTGCCAGCAGTTTAGGCCCGGGACAGGGTTTCGTAGCTTTCTTT
>-|TRBD1|TRBJ1-4|TRBV5-5
CASSLDRGQGEKLFF
TGTGCCAGCAGCTTGGATAGAGGACAGGGTGAAAAACTGTTTTTT
>once|-|TRBJ2-2|TRBV5-1
CASSLEQGMAGELFF
TGCGCCAGCAGCTTGGAACAGGGAATGGCCGGGGAGCTGTTTTTT
>-|TRBD2|TRBJ2-1|TRBV19
CASSIWLAGGNEQFF
TGTGCCAGTAGTATTTGGCTAGCGGGGGGGAATGAGCAGTTCTTC
>-|-|TRBJ1-6|TRBV6-1
CASSETPRTTVLHF
TGTGCCAGCAGTGAAACGCCAAGGACTACCGTCCTCCACTTT
>-|TRBD1|TRBJ1-6|TRBV9
CASSERDRGNSPLHF
TGTGCCAGCAGCGAGCGGGACAGGGGTAATTCACCCCTCCACTTT
>-|TRBD1|TRBJ1-2|TRBV27
CASSSDRGQAGYTF
TGTGCCAGCAGTTCGGACAGGGGGCAGGCTGGCTACACCTTC
>few|-|TRBJ1-5|TRBV25-1
CASSDLIDSSNQPQHF
TGTGCCAGCAGTGATCTTATCGACAGCTCCAATCAGCCCCAGCATTTT
>-|TRBD1|TRBJ1-2|TRBV10-2
CASSESHRGTYGYTF
TGCGCCAGCAGTGAGTCCCACAGGGGGACCTATGGCTACACCTTC
>few|TRBD1|TRBJ2-7|TRBV10-1
CASSAGQEKPYEQYF
TGCGCCAGCAGTGCAGGACAGGAAAAGCCCTACGAGCAGTACTTC
>-|TRBD1|TRBJ1-1|TRBV7-9
CASSLGGTGGTEAFF
TGTGCCAGCAGCTTAGGGGGGACAGGGGGCACTGAAGCTTTCTTT
>-|-|TRBJ2-5|TRBV5-1
CASSVFREHQETQYF
TGCGCCAGCAGCGTCTTCCGGGAACACCAAGAGACCCAGTACTTC
>-|TRBD1|TRBJ2-7|TRBV5-1
CASSWGQGATYEQYF
TGCGCCAGCAGCTGGGGACAGGGGGCTACCTACGAGCAGTACTTC
>-|TRBD2|TRBJ2-1|TRBV6-1
CASSERVLAGGNEQFF
TGTGCCAGCAGTGAAAGAGTACTAGCGGGAGGCAATGAGCAGTTCTTC
>-|TRBD2|TRBJ2-5|TRBV5-1
CASRTSGGRRETQYF
TGCGCCAGCAGGACTAGCGGAGGGAGGAGAGAGACCCAGTACTTC
>-|-|TRBJ2-2|TRBV19
CASSHPGSSTGELFF
TGTGCCAGTAGTCACCCGGGATCGTCGACCGGGGAGCTGTTTTTT
>-|TRBD2|TRBJ2-1|TRBV6-4
CASSDMTSPTNEQFF
TGTGCCAGCAGTGACATGACTAGCCCAACCAATGAGCAGTTCTTC
>-|-|TRBJ1-6|TRBV12-3/TRBV12-4
CASSSPGNSPLHF
TGTGCCAGCAGTTCCCCAGGGAATTCACCCCTCCACTTT
>few|-|TRBJ2-7|TRBV6-1
CASSDRVYEQYF
TGTGCCAGCAGTGACAGGGTCTACGAGCAGTACTTC
>-|-|TRBJ1-4|TRBV7-9
CASSLADSVNEKLFF
TGTGCCAGCAGCTTAGCGGACAGCGTTAATGAAAAACTGTTTTTT
>-|-|TRBJ2-5|TRBV4-1
CASSQVWGFLSPSRQETQYF
TGCGCCAGCAGCCAAGTTTGGGGCTTTCTTTCGCCTTCTCGTCAAGAGACCCAGTACTTC
>-|-|TRBJ2-5|TRBV28
CASSFSLGVRGAETQYF
TGTGCCAGCAGTTTTAGCCTGGGAGTCCGCGGGGCAGAGACCCAGTACTTC
>-|-|TRBJ2-1|TRBV6-5
CASTPGLLNEQFF
TGTGCCAGCACCCCGGGACTTCTCAATGAGCAGTTCTTC
>-|-|TRBJ1-6|TRBV7-8
CASSLNRLPNSPLHF
TGTGCCAGCAGCTTAAATCGTCTTCCTAATTCACCCCTCCACTTT
>once|-|TRBJ2-5|TRBV9
CASSVEASQETQYF
TGTGCCAGCAGCGTAGAAGCTAGCCAAGAGACCCAGTACTTC
>-|-|TRBJ2-5|TRBV2
CASRQGWETQYF
TGTGCCAGCAGACAGGGTTGGGAGACCCAGTACTTC
>-|-|TRBJ1-2|TRBV28
CASSPQTALQPF
TGTGCCAGCAGTCCGCAGACAGCCCTACAGCCCTTC
>-|TRBD2|TRBJ2-7|TRBV7-9
CASRPTSGAYEQYF
TGTGCCAGCAGACCGACTAGCGGGGCCTACGAGCAGTACTTC
>-|-|TRBJ2-5|TRBV15
CATSRDNRETQYF
TGTGCCACCAGCAGAGATAATAGAGAGACCCAGTACTTC
>few|TRBD1|TRBJ2-7|TRBV13
CASSLATDRSYEQYF
TGTGCCAGCAGCTTAGCCACGGACAGGTCCTACGAGCAGTACTTC
>-|-|TRBJ1-5|TRBV6-1
CASSATETGGNQPQHF
TGTGCCAGCAGTGCCACAGAAACCGGGGGCAATCAGCCCCAGCATTTT
>-|-|TRBJ1-5|TRBV6-5
CASRTGLVGNQPQHF
TGTGCCAGCAGAACAGGCCTGGTCGGCAATCAGCCCCAGCATTTT
>-|-|TRBJ1-5|TRBV10-3
CAITGDSNQPQHF
TGTGCCATCACGGGAGATAGCAATCAGCCCCAGCATTTT
>-|-|TRBJ1-5|TRBV7-9
CASSLESTVGQPQHF
TGTGCCAGCAGCTTAGAATCGACAGTAGGACAGCCCCAGCATTTT
>few|TRBD1|TRBJ1-1|TRBV19
CASSIGTGGPGSTEAFF
TGTGCCAGTAGTATAGGGACAGGGGGCCCCGGATCCACTGAAGCTTTCTTT
>once|TRBD1|TRBJ1-2|TRBV6-5
CASSLTGGGYGYTF
TGTGCCAGCAGTTTGACAGGGGGTGGGTATGGCTACACCTTC
>-|-|TRBJ2-2|TRBV2
CASSREGGVTGELFF
TGTGCCAGCAGTCGGGAAGGTGGGGTCACCGGGGAGCTGTTTTTT
>once|-|TRBJ1-3|TRBV21-1
CASSIPVPSGNTIYF
TGTGCCAGCAGCATCCCGGTACCCTCTGGAAACACCATATATTTT
>-|TRBD1|TRBJ2-2|TRBV3-1/TRBV3-2
CASSLQGRLAGELFF
TGTGCCAGCAGCCTACAGGGGAGATTGGCCGGGGAGCTGTTTTTT
>-|TRBD1|TRBJ2-7|TRBV28
CASITGTGAYEQYF
TGTGCCAGCATCACCGGGACAGGGGCCTACGAGCAGTACTTC
>-|TRBD1|TRBJ2-3|TRBV18
CASSPGTGDIVDTQYF
TGTGCCAGCTCACCAGGGACAGGGGACATAGTTGATACGCAGTATTTT